This T cell receptor (beta chain) was found in a study of chemoradiotherapy in HPV16-positive cancers. The V gene end was trimmed by 3 bases and the J gene end by 5 bases; junction bases not matched to a gene: 9. The V gene's germline CDR1 is LNHDA and CDR2 SQIVND (reference sequence). The CDR3 contains 15 residues. TCRdb keeps only in-frame clones here, not all; method: immunoSEQ multiplex PCR. The repertoire includes fewer than 2,000 clones, less than 80% of them detected once, and over 8.5% sits in the top ten. The specimen comprised tumor tissue, sampled from a patient who underwent chemoradiotherapy. The gene calls are TRBV19 and TRBJ2-5; 7 bases match TRBD1. The TCR was taken from a human donor with HPV-associated anogenital cancer. The CDR3 here is CASSMNRGAGETQYF. CDR3 nucleotides: TGTGCCAGTAGTATGAACAGGGGAGCTGGGGAGACCCAGTACTTC.